The clone carrying this TCR beta chain was seen at least ten times. The antigen is undetermined. Trimming left V 4 bases short and J 3 bases short, with 17 bases between. This CDR3 is 17 amino acids long. The germline CDR1 and CDR2 sequences are SGHRS and YFSETQ. Quantitative barcoded 5'-RACE was used to prepare TCR beta libraries. TCRdb re-called the 5' RACE reads through MiXCR, storing one row per CDR3 protein. The sample includes fewer than 200,000 distinct CDR3 sequences, 15% to 20% of them seen just once. This specimen belongs to a study of CD8 T cells in ankylosing spondylitis. Study-wide results and limits: Disease-linked clones, CD8+, were relatively rare in peripheral blood. Disease-linked clones reportedly showed significant enrichment in matched ankylosing spondylitis synovial fluid.

This TCR was sampled from a male donor between 10 and 30 years old with ankylosing spondylitis or in good health (not recorded which). The rearrangement links TRBV5-1 to TRBJ1-6, with D possibly TRBD1 on 6 matching bases. The sequenced sample consisted of blood, either unsorted or a sorted T cell fraction (not recorded which). CDR3 in DNA: TGCGCCAGCAGCGCCCGGGACACCAGTGGCTATAATTCACCCCTCCACTTT. Translation gives CASSARDTSGYNSPLHF.